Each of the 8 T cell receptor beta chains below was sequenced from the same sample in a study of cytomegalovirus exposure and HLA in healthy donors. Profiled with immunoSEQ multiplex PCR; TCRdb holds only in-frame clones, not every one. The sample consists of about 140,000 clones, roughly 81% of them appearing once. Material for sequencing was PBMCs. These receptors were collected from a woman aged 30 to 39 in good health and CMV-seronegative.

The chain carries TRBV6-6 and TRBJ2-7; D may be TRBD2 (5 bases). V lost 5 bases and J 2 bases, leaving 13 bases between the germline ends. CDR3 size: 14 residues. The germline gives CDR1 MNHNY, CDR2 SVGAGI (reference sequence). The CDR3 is CASSPPGVTYEQYF. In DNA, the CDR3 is TGTGCCAGCAGTCCCCCCGGGGTAACCTACGAGCAGTACTTC.

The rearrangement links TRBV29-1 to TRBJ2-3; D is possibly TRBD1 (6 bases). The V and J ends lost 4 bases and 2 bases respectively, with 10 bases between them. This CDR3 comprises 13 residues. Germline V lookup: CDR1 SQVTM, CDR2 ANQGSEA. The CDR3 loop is CSVGRTDTDTQYF. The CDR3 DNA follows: TGCAGCGTTGGAAGGACAGACACAGATACGCAGTATTTT.

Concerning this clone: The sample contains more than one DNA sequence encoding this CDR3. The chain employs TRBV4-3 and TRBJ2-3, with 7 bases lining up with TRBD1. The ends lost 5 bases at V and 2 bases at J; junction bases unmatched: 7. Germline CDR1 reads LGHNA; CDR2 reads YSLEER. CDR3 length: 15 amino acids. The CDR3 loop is CASSYKRGPTDTQYF. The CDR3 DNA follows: TGCGCCAGCAGCTACAAAAGGGGGCCCACAGATACGCAGTATTTT.

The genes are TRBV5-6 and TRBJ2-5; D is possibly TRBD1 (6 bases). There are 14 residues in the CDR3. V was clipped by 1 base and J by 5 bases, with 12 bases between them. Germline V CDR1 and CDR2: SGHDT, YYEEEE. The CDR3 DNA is TGTGCCAGCAGCTTGTACCCCCAGGGGGAGACCCAGTACTTC. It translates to CASSLYPQGETQYF.

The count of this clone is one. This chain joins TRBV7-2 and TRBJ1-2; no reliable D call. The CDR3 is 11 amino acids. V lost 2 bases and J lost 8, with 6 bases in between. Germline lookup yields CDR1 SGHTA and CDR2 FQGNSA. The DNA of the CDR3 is TGTGCCAGCAGCTTACTTGTGGGCTACACCTTC. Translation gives CASSLLVGYTF.

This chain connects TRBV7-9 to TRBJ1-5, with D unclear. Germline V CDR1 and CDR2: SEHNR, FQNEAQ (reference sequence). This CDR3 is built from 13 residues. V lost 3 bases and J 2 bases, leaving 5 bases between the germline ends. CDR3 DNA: TGTGCCAGCAGCTTCCAGGGCAATCAGCCCCAGCATTTT. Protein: CASSFQGNQPQHF.

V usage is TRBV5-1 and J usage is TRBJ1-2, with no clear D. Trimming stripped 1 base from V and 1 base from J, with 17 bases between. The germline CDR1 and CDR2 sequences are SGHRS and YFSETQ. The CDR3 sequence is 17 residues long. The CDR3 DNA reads TGCGCCAGCAGCTTGAACCCAAACCCGGCGGATAACTATGGCTACACCTTC. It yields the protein CASSLNPNPADNYGYTF. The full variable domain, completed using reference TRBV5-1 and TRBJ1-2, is KAGVTQTPRYLIKTRGQQVTLSCSPISGHRSVSWYQQTPGQGLQFLFEYFSETQRNKGNFPGRFSGRQFSNSRSEMNVSTLELGDSALYLCASSLNPNPADNYGYTFGSGTRLTVV.

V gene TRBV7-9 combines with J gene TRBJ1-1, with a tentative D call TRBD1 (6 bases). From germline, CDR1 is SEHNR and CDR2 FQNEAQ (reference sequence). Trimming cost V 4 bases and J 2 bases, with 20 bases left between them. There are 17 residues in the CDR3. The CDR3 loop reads CASSSTNRQARNTEAFF. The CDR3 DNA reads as TGTGCCAGCAGCTCCACAAACCGACAGGCGAGAAACACTGAAGCTTTCTTT.